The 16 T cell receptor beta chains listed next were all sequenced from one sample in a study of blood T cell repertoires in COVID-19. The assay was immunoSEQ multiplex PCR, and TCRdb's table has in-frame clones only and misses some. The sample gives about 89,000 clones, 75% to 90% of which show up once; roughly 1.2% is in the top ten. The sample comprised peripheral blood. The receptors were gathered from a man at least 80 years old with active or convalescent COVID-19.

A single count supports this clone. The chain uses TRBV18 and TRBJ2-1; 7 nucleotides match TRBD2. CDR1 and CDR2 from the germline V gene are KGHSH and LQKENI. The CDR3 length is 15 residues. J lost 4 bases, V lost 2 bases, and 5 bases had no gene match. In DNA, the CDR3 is TGTGCCAGCTCACCAAACTCAGCGGGATACAATGAGCAGTTCTTC. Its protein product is CASSPNSAGYNEQFF.

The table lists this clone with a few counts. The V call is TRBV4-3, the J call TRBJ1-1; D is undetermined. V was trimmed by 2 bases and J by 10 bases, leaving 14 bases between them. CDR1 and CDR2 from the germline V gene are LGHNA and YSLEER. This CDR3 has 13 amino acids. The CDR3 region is CASSQLGVEVAFF. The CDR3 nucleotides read TGCGCCAGCAGCCAATTGGGAGTCGAAGTAGCTTTCTTT.

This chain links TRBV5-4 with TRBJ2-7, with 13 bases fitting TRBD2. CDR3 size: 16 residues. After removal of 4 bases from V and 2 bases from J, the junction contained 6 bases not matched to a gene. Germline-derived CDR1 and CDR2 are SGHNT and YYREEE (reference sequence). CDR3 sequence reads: CASSPGLAGATYEQYF. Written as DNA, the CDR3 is TGTGCCAGCAGCCCCGGACTAGCGGGAGCCACCTACGAGCAGTACTTC.

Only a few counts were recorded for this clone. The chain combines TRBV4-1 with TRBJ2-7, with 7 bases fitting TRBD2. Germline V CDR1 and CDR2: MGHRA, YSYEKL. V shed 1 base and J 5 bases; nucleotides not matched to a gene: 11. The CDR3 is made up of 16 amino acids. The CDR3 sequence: CASSQVLVGGPHEQYF. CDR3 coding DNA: TGCGCCAGCAGCCAAGTCTTGGTGGGAGGGCCACACGAGCAGTACTTC.

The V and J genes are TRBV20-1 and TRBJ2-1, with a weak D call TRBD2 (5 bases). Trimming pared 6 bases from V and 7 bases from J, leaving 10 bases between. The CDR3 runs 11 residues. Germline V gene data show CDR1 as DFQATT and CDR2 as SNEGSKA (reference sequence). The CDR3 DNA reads TGCAGTGCGCTGACGGGGAATGAGCAGTTCTTC. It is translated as CSALTGNEQFF.

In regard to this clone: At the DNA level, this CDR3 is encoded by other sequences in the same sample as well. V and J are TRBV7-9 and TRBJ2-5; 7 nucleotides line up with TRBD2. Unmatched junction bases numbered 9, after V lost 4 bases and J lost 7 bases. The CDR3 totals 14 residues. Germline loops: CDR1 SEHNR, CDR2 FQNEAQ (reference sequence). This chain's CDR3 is CASSSTSETWTQYF. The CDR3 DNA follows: TGTGCCAGCAGCTCCACTAGCGAGACGTGGACCCAGTACTTC.

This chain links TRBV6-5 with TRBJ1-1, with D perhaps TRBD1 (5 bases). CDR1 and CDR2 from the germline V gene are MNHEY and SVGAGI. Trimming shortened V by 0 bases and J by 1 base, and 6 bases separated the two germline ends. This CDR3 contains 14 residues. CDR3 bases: TGTGCCAGCAGTTACTCGACAGCGAACACTGAAGCTTTCTTT. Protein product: CASSYSTANTEAFF.

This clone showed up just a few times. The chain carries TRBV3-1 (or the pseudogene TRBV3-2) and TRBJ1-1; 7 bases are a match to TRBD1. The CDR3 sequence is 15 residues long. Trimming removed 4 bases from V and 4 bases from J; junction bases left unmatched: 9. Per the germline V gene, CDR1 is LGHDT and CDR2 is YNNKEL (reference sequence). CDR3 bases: TGTGCCAGCAGCCCACAGGGGAGAAGGAGCACTGAAGCTTTCTTT. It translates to CASSPQGRRSTEAFF.

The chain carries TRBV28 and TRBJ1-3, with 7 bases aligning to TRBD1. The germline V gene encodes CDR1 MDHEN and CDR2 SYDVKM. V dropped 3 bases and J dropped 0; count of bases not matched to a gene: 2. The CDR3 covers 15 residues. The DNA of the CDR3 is TGTGCCAGCAGTTTCCAGGGGGTCTCTGGAAACACCATATATTTT. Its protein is CASSFQGVSGNTIYF.

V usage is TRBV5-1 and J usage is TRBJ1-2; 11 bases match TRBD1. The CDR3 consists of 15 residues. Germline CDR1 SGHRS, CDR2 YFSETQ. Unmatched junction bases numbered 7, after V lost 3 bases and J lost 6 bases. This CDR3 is CASSSRTGGGNGYTF. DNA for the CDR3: TGCGCCAGCAGCTCCAGGACAGGGGGCGGGAATGGCTACACCTTC.

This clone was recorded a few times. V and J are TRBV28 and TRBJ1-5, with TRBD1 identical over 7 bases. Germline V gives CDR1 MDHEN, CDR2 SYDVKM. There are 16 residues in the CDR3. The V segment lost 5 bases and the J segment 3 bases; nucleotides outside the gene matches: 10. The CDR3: CASSPIGTDFNQPQHF. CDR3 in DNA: TGTGCCAGCAGTCCCATAGGGACAGACTTCAATCAGCCCCAGCATTTT.

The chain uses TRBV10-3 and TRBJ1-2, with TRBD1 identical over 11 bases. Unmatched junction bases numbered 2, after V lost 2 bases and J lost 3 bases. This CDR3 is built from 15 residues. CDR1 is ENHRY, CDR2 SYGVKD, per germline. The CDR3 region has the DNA TGTGCCATCAGTGAGGGACAGGGGGCGTACTATGGCTACACCTTC. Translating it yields CAISEGQGAYYGYTF.

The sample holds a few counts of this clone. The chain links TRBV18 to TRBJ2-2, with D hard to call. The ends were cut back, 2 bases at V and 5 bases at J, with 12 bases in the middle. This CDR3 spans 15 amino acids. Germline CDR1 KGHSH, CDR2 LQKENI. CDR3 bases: TGTGCCAGCTCACCAGCGGCGATAAAAACCGGGGAGCTGTTTTTT. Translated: CASSPAAIKTGELFF.

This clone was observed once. The CDR3 nucleotides read TGTGCCAGCTCAATACAGGGGGCTAAGAACACCGGGGAGCTGTTTTTT. It specifies CASSIQGAKNTGELFF. V and J are TRBV18 and TRBJ2-2; 9 nucleotides line up with TRBD1. This CDR3 has 16 residues. CDR1 is KGHSH and CDR2 is LQKENI in the germline V gene. The junction had 5 bases not matched to a gene; V was cut back by 5 bases and J by 1 base.

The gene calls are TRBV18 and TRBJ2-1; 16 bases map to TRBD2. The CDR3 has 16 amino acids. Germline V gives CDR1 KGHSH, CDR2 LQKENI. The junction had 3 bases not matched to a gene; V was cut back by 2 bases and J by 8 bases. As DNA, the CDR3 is TGTGCCAGCTCACCATCGGGACTAGCGGGAGGGTATGAGCAGTTCTTC. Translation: CASSPSGLAGGYEQFF.

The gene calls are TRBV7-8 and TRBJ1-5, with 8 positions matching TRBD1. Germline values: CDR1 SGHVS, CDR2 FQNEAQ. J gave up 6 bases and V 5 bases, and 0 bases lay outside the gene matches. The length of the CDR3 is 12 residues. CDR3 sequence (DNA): TGTGCCAGCAGCCAGGGGGCTCAGCCCCAGCATTTT. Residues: CASSQGAQPQHF.